This T cell receptor (beta chain) emerged from a study of T-cell reconstitution after alpha-beta-depleted transplantation in children. This clonotype was counted only a few times. Unique molecular identifiers were used in preparing the TCRbeta library. TCRdb used MiXCR to reprocess the PCR reads, holding one entry per CDR3 protein. This sample has about 150,000 distinct CDR3 sequences; around 9% occur once, and the top ten carry 18%. Here the sequenced sample was PBMCs, mostly from graft donor cells, taken 180 days after TCRalphabeta/CD19-depleted stem cell transplant. This receptor was obtained from a female patient aged 2-9 years who had a stem cell transplant for congenital amegakaryocytic thrombocytopenia, so the T cells may come from the graft donor.

The chain's CDR3 is CASSEAWGQGISPLHF. The CDR3 bases are TGTGCCAGCAGTGAAGCGTGGGGACAGGGAATTTCACCCCTCCACTTT. This chain connects TRBV6-1 to TRBJ1-6, with 9 bases matching TRBD1. Germline V gene sequence: CDR1 MNHNS, CDR2 SASEGT. The CDR3 is 16 residues long. Trimming cost V 0 bases and J 9 bases; bases outside gene matches: 6.